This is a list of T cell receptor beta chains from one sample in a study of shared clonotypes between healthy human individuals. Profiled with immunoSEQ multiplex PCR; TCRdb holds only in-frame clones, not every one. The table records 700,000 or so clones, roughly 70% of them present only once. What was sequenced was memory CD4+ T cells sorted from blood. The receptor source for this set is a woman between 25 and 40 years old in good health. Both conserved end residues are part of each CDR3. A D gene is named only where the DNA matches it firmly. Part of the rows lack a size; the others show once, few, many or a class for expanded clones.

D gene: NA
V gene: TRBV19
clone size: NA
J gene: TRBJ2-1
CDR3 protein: CAYKWEAGQYNEQFF
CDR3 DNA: TGTGCCTACAAATGGGAGGCGGGCCAATACAATGAGCAGTTCTTC

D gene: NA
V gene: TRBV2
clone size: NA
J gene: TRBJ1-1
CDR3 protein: CASSETQTRVFF
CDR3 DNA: TGTGCCAGCAGTGAAACCCAAACGAGAGTTTTCTTT

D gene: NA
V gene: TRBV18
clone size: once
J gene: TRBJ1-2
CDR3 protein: CASSPPGQGYGYTF
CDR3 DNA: TGTGCCAGCTCACCACCTGGCCAGGGCTATGGCTACACCTTC

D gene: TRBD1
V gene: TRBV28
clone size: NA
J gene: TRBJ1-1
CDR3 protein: CASRIRGGEAFF
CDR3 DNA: TGTGCCAGCAGAATCAGGGGGGGTGAAGCTTTCTTT

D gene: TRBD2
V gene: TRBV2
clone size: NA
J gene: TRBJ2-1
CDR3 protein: CASTPREGLNEQFF
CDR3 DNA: TGTGCCAGCACCCCACGGGAGGGCCTTAATGAGCAGTTCTTC

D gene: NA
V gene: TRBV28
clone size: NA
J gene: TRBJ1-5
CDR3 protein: CASSPYPDRGNQPQHF
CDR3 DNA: TGTGCCAGCAGTCCGTATCCCGACAGAGGCAATCAGCCCCAGCATTTT

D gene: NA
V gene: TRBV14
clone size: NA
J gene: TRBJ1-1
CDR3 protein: CASSQVGGTAEAFF
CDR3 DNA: TGTGCCAGCAGCCAAGTTGGCGGTACCGCTGAAGCTTTCTTT

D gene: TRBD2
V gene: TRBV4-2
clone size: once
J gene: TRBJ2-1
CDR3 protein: CASSQDLAAYYNEQFF
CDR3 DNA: TGTGCCAGCAGCCAAGATCTAGCGGCCTACTACAATGAGCAGTTCTTC

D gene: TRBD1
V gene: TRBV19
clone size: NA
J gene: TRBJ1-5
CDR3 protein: CASSARIQGGRGSNQPQHF
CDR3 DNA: TGTGCCAGTAGTGCGCGCATACAGGGGGGAAGAGGTAGCAATCAGCCCCAGCATTTT

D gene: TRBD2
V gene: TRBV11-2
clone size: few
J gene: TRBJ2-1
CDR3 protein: CASSLGGGPAGVVDEQFF
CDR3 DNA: TGTGCCAGCAGCTTGGGCGGCGGGCCAGCGGGAGTGGTCGATGAGCAGTTCTTC

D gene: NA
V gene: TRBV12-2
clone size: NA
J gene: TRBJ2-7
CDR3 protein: CASRVRGPHSYEQYF
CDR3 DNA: TGTGCAAGTCGCGTCCGGGGGCCTCACTCCTACGAGCAGTACTTC

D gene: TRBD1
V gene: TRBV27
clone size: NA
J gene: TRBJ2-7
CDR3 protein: CASGPGQGEYEQYF
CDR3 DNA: TGTGCCAGCGGACCGGGACAGGGGGAATACGAGCAGTACTTC

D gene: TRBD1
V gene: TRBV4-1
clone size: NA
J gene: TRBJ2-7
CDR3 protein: CASSPDRPPYEQYF
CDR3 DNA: TGCGCCAGCAGCCCGGACAGGCCCCCCTACGAGCAGTACTTC

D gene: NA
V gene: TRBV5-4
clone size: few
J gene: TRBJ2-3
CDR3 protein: CASGRDAGADTQYF
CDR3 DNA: TGTGCCTCAGGAAGGGACGCTGGGGCAGATACGCAGTATTTT

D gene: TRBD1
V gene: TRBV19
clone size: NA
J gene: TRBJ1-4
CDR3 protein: CASRGQGSTNEKLFF
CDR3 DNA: TGTGCCAGCAGGGGACAGGGATCAACTAATGAAAAACTGTTTTTT

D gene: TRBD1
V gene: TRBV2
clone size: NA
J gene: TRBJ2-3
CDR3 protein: CASSKPGTASTDTQYF
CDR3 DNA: TGTGCCAGCAGTAAACCCGGGACAGCTAGCACAGATACGCAGTATTTT

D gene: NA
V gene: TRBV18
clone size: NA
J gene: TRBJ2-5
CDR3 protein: CASSDRQETQYF
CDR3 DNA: TGTGCCAGCTCAGACAGGCAAGAGACCCAGTACTTC

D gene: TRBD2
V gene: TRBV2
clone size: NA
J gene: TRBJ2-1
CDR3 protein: CASDSGRGYNEQFF
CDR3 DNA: TGTGCCAGCGATAGCGGGAGGGGCTACAATGAGCAGTTCTTC

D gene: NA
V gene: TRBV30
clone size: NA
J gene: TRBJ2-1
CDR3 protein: CAWSVVGPNYNEQFF
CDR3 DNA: TGTGCCTGGAGTGTAGTTGGGCCGAACTACAATGAGCAGTTCTTC

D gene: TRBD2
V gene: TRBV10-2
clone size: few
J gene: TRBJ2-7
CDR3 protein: CASRSGTSGAYEQYF
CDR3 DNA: TGCGCCAGCAGAAGCGGGACTAGCGGAGCCTACGAGCAGTACTTC

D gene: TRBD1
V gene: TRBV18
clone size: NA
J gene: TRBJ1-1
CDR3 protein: CASSQGAGMNTEAFF
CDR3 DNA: TGTGCCAGCTCACAGGGGGCGGGAATGAACACTGAAGCTTTCTTT

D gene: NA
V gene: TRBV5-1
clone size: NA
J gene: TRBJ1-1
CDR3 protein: CASSTQGKNTEAFF
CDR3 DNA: TGCGCCAGCTCTACACAGGGCAAGAACACTGAAGCTTTCTTT

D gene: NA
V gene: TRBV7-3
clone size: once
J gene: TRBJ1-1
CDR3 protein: CASSSDSNTEAFF
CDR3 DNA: TGTGCCAGCAGTTCGGACAGTAACACTGAAGCTTTCTTT

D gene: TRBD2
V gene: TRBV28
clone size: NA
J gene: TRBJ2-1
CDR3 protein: CASKNSGRAHEQFF
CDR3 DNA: TGTGCCAGCAAAAATAGCGGGAGGGCGCATGAGCAGTTCTTC

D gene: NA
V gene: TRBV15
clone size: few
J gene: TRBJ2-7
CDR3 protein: CATSSASYEQYF
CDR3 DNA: TGTGCCACCAGCAGCGCATCCTACGAGCAGTACTTC

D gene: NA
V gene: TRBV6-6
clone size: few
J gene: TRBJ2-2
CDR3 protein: CASIEGGNTGELFF
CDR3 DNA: TGTGCCAGCATAGAGGGGGGTAACACCGGGGAGCTGTTTTTT

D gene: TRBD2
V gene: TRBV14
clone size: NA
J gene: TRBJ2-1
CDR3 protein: CASTGGISSYNEQFF
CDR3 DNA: TGTGCCAGCACCGGGGGGATCAGCTCCTACAATGAGCAGTTCTTC

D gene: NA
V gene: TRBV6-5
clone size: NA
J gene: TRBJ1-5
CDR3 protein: CASSPGLPGNQPQHF
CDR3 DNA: TGTGCCAGCAGTCCGGGACTCCCAGGGAATCAGCCCCAGCATTTT

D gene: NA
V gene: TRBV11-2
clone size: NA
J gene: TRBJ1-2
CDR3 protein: CASSLDLWGGNYGYTF
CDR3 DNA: TGTGCCAGCAGCTTAGATCTGTGGGGAGGTAACTATGGCTACACCTTC

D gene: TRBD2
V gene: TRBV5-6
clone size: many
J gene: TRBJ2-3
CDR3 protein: CASSTPLARTDTQYF
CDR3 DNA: TGTGCCAGCAGCACCCCACTAGCGCGCACAGATACGCAGTATTTT

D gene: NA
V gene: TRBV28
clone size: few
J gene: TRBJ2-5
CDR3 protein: CATTPTGRQETQYF
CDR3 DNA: TGTGCCACCACACCGACAGGTCGCCAAGAGACCCAGTACTTC

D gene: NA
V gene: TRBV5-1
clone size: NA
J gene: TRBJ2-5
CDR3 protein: CASSLPAEETQYF
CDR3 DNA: TGCGCCAGCAGCCTCCCAGCGGAAGAGACCCAGTACTTC

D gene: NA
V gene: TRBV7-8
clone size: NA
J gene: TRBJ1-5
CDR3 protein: CASAPGVREYQPQHF
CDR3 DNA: TGTGCCAGCGCACCCGGGGTCCGAGAATATCAGCCCCAGCATTTT

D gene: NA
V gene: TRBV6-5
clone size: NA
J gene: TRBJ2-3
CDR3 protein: CASSLQGFSTDTQYF
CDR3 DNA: TGTGCCAGCAGTTTACAGGGCTTTAGCACAGATACGCAGTATTTT

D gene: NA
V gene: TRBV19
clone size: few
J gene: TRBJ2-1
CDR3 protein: CASSIGRQTYNEQFF
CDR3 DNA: TGTGCCAGTAGTATAGGTCGGCAGACGTACAATGAGCAGTTCTTC

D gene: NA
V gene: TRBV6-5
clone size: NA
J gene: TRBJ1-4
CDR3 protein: CASSLGRRNEKLFF
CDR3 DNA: TGTGCCAGCAGTTTAGGGCGCAGGAACGAAAAACTGTTTTTT

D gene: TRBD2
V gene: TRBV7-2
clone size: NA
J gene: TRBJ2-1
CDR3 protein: CASIRQRDLNEQFF
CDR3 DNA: TGTGCCAGCATCAGGCAGCGGGATTTGAATGAGCAGTTCTTC

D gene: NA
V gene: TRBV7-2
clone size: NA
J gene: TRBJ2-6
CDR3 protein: CASSLDGSGANVLTF
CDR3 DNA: TGTGCCAGCAGCTTAGATGGGTCTGGGGCCAACGTCCTGACTTTC

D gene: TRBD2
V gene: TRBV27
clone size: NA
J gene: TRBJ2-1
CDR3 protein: CASSQRGLSYNEQFF
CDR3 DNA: TGTGCCAGCAGTCAGCGGGGCCTATCCTACAATGAGCAGTTCTTC

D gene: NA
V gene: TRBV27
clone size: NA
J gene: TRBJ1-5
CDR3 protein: CASSFGGQPQHF
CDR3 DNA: TGTGCCAGCAGTTTTGGGGGCCAGCCCCAGCATTTT

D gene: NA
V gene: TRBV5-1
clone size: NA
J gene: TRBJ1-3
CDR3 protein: CASSLLDGSGNTIYF
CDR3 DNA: TGCGCCAGCAGCCTTTTGGACGGCTCTGGAAACACCATATATTTT

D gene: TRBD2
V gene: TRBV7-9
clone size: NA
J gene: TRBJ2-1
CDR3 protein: CASSPGGQREWNEQFF
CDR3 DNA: TGTGCCAGCAGCCCCGGGGGGCAGCGGGAGTGGAATGAGCAGTTCTTC

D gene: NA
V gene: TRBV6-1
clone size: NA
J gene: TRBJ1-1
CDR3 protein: CASSKRTEGQGETFF
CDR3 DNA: TGTGCCAGCAGCAAAAGGACGGAGGGCCAGGGTGAAACTTTCTTT

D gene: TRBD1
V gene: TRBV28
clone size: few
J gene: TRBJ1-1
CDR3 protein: CATTSGGAELTEAFF
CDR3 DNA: TGTGCCACCACGTCAGGGGGCGCGGAGTTAACTGAAGCTTTCTTT

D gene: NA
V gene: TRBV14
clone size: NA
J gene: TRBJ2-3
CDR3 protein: CASSHMRFSTDTQYF
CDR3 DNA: TGTGCCAGCAGCCACATGCGGTTTAGCACAGATACGCAGTATTTT

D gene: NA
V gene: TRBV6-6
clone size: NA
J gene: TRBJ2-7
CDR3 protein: CASSWDMTEQYF
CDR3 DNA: TGTGCCAGCAGTTGGGACATGACGGAGCAGTACTTC

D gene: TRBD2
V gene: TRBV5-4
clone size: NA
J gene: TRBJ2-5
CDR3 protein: CASSLAGRAGETQYF
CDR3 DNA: TGTGCCAGCAGCTTGGCCGGGAGGGCCGGGGAGACCCAGTACTTC

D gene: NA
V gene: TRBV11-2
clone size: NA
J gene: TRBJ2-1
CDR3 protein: CASSLFGGALNEQFF
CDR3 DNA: TGTGCCAGCAGCTTATTTGGGGGAGCCCTCAATGAGCAGTTCTTC

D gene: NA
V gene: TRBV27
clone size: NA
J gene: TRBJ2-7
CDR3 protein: CASSFRGMSYEQYF
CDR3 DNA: TGTGCCAGCAGTTTCCGGGGGATGAGCTACGAGCAGTACTTC

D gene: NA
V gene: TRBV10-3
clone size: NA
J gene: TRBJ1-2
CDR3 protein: CATGGRDQGNYGYTF
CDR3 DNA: TGTGCCACTGGGGGCCGAGACCAGGGAAACTATGGCTACACCTTC